This entry lists 10 T cell receptor beta chains sequenced from one sample in a study of blood T cell repertoires in COVID-19. Here immunoSEQ multiplex PCR was the method, and the copy in TCRdb shows in-frame clones only, minus some. The data contain 60,000 to 80,000 clones, roughly 85% of them singletons. The sample consisted of peripheral blood. The receptors here all came from a man in his forties or fifties with acute or convalescent COVID-19.

J is TRBJ2-3 and V is TRBV27, with 7 bases lining up with TRBD2. CDR1 and CDR2 (germline): MNHEY, SMNVEV (reference sequence). CDR3 length: 16 residues. V gave up 5 bases and J gave up 0 bases; unmatched junction bases: 8. The CDR3 region is CASSTSAGESTDTQYF. The CDR3 nucleotides are TGTGCCAGCAGTACGTCCGCGGGGGAGAGCACAGATACGCAGTATTTT.

This chain uses TRBV11-1 with TRBJ2-7; 12 bases fit TRBD1. Trimming cost V 5 bases and J 5 bases; bases outside gene matches: 4. Germline V gene lookup returns CDR1 SGHAT and CDR2 FQDESV (reference sequence). The CDR3 is 14 residues long. The CDR3 region has the DNA TGTGCCAGCAGCGGGACAGGGGGCGTTCACGAGCAGTACTTC. Amino acids: CASSGTGGVHEQYF.

V is TRBV4-1 and J is TRBJ1-1; D ambiguous. CDR3 size: 14 residues. The V end was cut by 5 bases, the J end by 6 bases, with 16 bases between. Germline V lookup: CDR1 MGHRA, CDR2 YSYEKL. The CDR3 is CASSSPAARAEAFF. In DNA, the CDR3 is TGCGCCAGCAGCTCGCCTGCCGCGAGGGCTGAAGCTTTCTTT.

This sequence joins TRBV3-1 (or the pseudogene TRBV3-2) and TRBJ2-3; D not certain. This CDR3 has 15 amino acids. In germline, CDR1 is LGHDT, CDR2 YNNKEL (reference sequence). V was cut by 1 base and J by 1 base, with 9 bases left in between. The CDR3 DNA follows: TGTGCCAGCAGCCAAGGGCCCCTGGGCACAGATACGCAGTATTTT. This codes for CASSQGPLGTDTQYF.

The chain joins TRBV5-1 to TRBJ1-1; TRBD1 agrees at 8 bases. The CDR3 totals 14 residues. The germline gives CDR1 SGHRS, CDR2 YFSETQ. V lost 7 bases, J lost 3 bases, and 8 bases stayed unmatched. CDR3 protein: CASQTGQGDTEAFF. The DNA for the CDR3 is TGCGCCAGCCAAACAGGACAGGGCGACACTGAAGCTTTCTTT.

The V gene is TRBV6-5, the J gene TRBJ2-7; 7 bases are shared with TRBD1. Germline lookup yields CDR1 MNHEY and CDR2 SVGAGI. Trimming took 6 bases from V and 0 from J; bases not matched to a gene: 8. The CDR3 covers 15 residues. The CDR3 spells CASRDDRVGSYEQYF. CDR3 in DNA: TGTGCCAGCAGAGACGACAGGGTCGGCTCCTACGAGCAGTACTTC.

The J gene is TRBJ2-1, the V gene TRBV28; 7 bases line up with TRBD2. This CDR3 spans 15 amino acids. Germline CDR1 reads MDHEN; CDR2 reads SYDVKM. With V trimmed by 4 bases and J by 3 bases, 6 bases remained unmatched. CDR3 residues: CASSWGEGYYNEQFF. Written as DNA, the CDR3 is TGTGCCAGCAGTTGGGGGGAGGGATACTACAATGAGCAGTTCTTC.

The V gene is TRBV28, the J gene TRBJ2-3; D is perhaps TRBD2 (6 bases). The CDR3 length is 14 residues. The V gene lost 6 bases and the J gene lost 1 base, with 11 bases spanning the gap. Germline assignment: CDR1 MDHEN and CDR2 SYDVKM. In DNA, the CDR3 is TGTGCCAGCAGCCCCGGGGAGGGCACAGATACGCAGTATTTT. Amino acid sequence: CASSPGEGTDTQYF.

This chain connects TRBV2 to TRBJ1-1, with unresolved D. The germline V gene encodes CDR1 SNHLY and CDR2 FYNNEI. CDR3 length equals 13 residues. Trimming cost V 5 bases and J 4 bases, with 11 bases left between them. Here the CDR3 DNA reads TGTGCCAGCAGTTACGACCCGGGCACTGAAGCTTTCTTT. As protein: CASSYDPGTEAFF.

V usage is TRBV9 and J usage is TRBJ2-3; D call uncertain. This CDR3 is 14 amino acids long. Germline CDR1 reads SGDLS; CDR2 reads YYNGEE. The germline V and J ends were trimmed by 0 bases and 4 bases, with 9 bases remaining between them. The CDR3 coding sequence is TGTGCCAGCAGCGTAGATGGCGGCGCAGATACGCAGTATTTT. Translated, it gives CASSVDGGADTQYF.